This TCR beta chain was identified during a study of cytomegalovirus exposure and HLA in healthy donors. Study-wide results and limits: An analysis was carried out at a later point. It showed that HLA-associated TCR beta chains were more clonally expanded than equally common non-associated chains. V segments that were indistinguishable, TRBV6-2 and TRBV6-3 among them, were omitted from analysis.

With 60 Vbeta and 13 Jbeta primers, the PCR was carried out. Method: immunoSEQ multiplex PCR; TCRdb's copy keeps in-frame clones and lacks some. The data show some 150,000 clones, approximately 79% seen once. The length of the CDR3 is 12 residues. Germline V lookup: CDR1 MNHNY, CDR2 SVGAGI (reference sequence). Trimming took 5 bases from V and 7 from J, leaving 11 bases between them. On this clone: The antigen is not known.

The origin of this receptor is a man between 40 and 49 years old in good health and CMV-seronegative. The chain joins TRBV6-6 to TRBJ1-1; the D is unclear. Sequencing was carried out using PBMCs. DNA for the CDR3: TGTGCCAGCAGTCTTCCTCTTAATGAAGCTTTCTTT. This encodes CASSLPLNEAFF.